Listed here are 20 T cell receptor beta chains from one sample, sequenced in a study of early T cells in non-severe SARS-CoV-2 infection. TCRdb recomputed calls from the 5' RACE reads with MiXCR, one row per CDR3 protein. Here the sample spans approximately 73,000 distinct CDR3 sequences, approximately 10% being singletons. Source material: whole blood. The receptor set was obtained from an adult who was a healthcare worker with PCR-confirmed SARS-CoV-2 infection or an uninfected control (not recorded which).

This clonotype was counted between two and nine times. The rearrangement uses TRBV5-1 and TRBJ2-7; the D is unclear. Germline V gives CDR1 SGHRS, CDR2 YFSETQ. V was trimmed by 0 bases and J by 3 bases, leaving 10 bases between them. The CDR3 extends over 14 amino acids. The CDR3 is CASSLEGPNYEQYF. CDR3 DNA: TGCGCCAGCAGCTTGGAGGGCCCCAACTACGAGCAGTACTTC.

This clonotype was counted ten times or more. This chain joins TRBV11-2 and TRBJ2-6; D unresolved. Germline V gene lookup returns CDR1 SGHAT and CDR2 FQNNGV. The V and J ends lost 0 bases and 4 bases respectively, with 7 bases between them. This CDR3 is built from 15 residues. CDR3 DNA sequence: TGTGCCAGCAGCTTAGAACGAATGGGGGCCAACGTCCTGACTTTC. Amino acid sequence: CASSLERMGANVLTF.

This clonotype was detected a few times. This chain links TRBV19 with TRBJ1-2; D is ambiguous. V lost 8 bases, J lost 7 bases, and 14 bases lay in between. This CDR3 spans 12 amino acids. Germline values: CDR1 LNHDA, CDR2 SQIVND (reference sequence). The DNA of the CDR3 is TGTGCCAGTGGACCCGATCGGGGTGGCTACACCTTC. It codes for CASGPDRGGYTF.

V usage is TRBV3-1 and J usage is TRBJ1-5; D ambiguous. The CDR3 spans 13 residues. Germline CDR1 reads LGHDT; CDR2 reads YNNKEL (reference sequence). The germline V and J ends were trimmed by 4 bases and 11 bases, with 15 bases remaining between them. CDR3 nucleotides: TGTGCCAGCAGCCGGAAGCCTCTGGGGTCCCAGCATTTT. Encoded protein: CASSRKPLGSQHF.

The sample holds many counts of this clonotype. The V call is TRBV20-1, the J call TRBJ2-5; 8 bases fit TRBD1. There are 13 residues in the CDR3. CDR1 is DFQATT, CDR2 SNEGSKA, per germline (reference sequence). Trimming at V came to 5 bases and at J to 5 bases, leaving 7 bases not matched to a gene. The CDR3 reads CSAPPGGDETQYF. As DNA, the CDR3 is TGCAGTGCTCCCCCAGGGGGCGATGAGACCCAGTACTTC.

The V and J genes are TRBV11-2 and TRBJ2-7; D is uncertain. V dropped 5 bases and J dropped 2 bases, with 10 bases sitting between them. Germline CDR1 reads SGHAT; CDR2 reads FQNNGV. This CDR3 has 13 amino acids. The CDR3 spells CASSPMVTYEQYF. CDR3 bases: TGTGCCAGCAGCCCGATGGTGACCTACGAGCAGTACTTC.

This clonotype was detected only a few times. The rearrangement links TRBV5-1 to TRBJ2-1; TRBD1 aligns across 8 bases. The ends lost 0 bases at V and 0 bases at J; junction bases unmatched: 2. The V gene's germline CDR1 is SGHRS and CDR2 YFSETQ. The CDR3 totals 16 residues. The CDR3 here is CASSLGQGSSYNEQFF. The CDR3 DNA follows: TGCGCCAGCAGCTTGGGACAGGGGAGCTCCTACAATGAGCAGTTCTTC.

The chain carries TRBV2 and TRBJ2-1; 10 nucleotides line up with TRBD2. J gave up 5 bases and V 3 bases, and 7 bases lay outside the gene matches. This CDR3 has 16 residues. Looked up from germline, CDR1 is SNHLY and CDR2 is FYNNEI. The CDR3 loop reads CASSDLVAGGNNEQFF. CDR3 DNA: TGTGCCAGCAGTGATTTAGTAGCGGGGGGCAACAATGAGCAGTTCTTC.

This clonotype was counted a few times. This sequence joins TRBV20-1 and TRBJ1-1; D remains unclear. The CDR3 spans 11 residues. Trimming took 2 bases from V and 7 from J, leaving 8 bases between them. Germline CDR1 and CDR2: DFQATT and SNEGSKA (reference sequence). CDR3 loop: CSARMALEAFF. For the CDR3, the DNA is TGCAGTGCTAGAATGGCACTTGAAGCTTTCTTT.

This clonotype was detected ten times or more. This chain uses TRBV6-6 with TRBJ2-5; 9 positions agree with TRBD1. There are 15 residues in the CDR3. The germline V gene has CDR1 MNHNY and CDR2 SVGAGI (reference sequence). The trim removed 2 bases at V and 3 bases at J, leaving 4 bases unmatched. CDR3: CASSYPGTGKETQYF. The DNA of the CDR3 is TGTGCCAGCAGTTACCCCGGGACAGGGAAAGAGACCCAGTACTTC.

This chain uses TRBV4-2 with TRBJ2-1; 7 bases fit TRBD2. Losses at the gene ends were 6 bases for V and 0 bases for J; bases not matched to a gene: 2. This CDR3 region has 14 residues. Germline V lookup: CDR1 LGHNA, CDR2 YNFKEQ. CDR3: CASRAGSSYNEQFF. The CDR3 nucleotides are TGTGCCAGCAGAGCGGGGAGCTCCTACAATGAGCAGTTCTTC.

The V and J genes are TRBV10-1 and TRBJ2-7; D not resolved. Germline V lookup: CDR1 WNHNN, CDR2 SYGVQD (reference sequence). This CDR3 spans 13 amino acids. V was cut by 2 bases and J by 0 bases, with 5 bases left in between. This CDR3 is CASSEATSYEQYF. In nucleotides, the CDR3 is TGCGCCAGCAGTGAGGCCACCTCCTACGAGCAGTACTTC.

This clonotype was detected a few times. The chain combines TRBV10-3 with TRBJ1-2; D is ambiguous. Germline CDR1 is ENHRY and CDR2 is SYGVKD. The CDR3 contains 12 residues. Trimming cost V 4 bases and J 4 bases, with 7 bases left between them. CDR3 bases: TGTGCCATCAGTGTCGGCGCCTATGGCTACACCTTC. Translating it yields CAISVGAYGYTF.

This clonotype was counted at least ten times. One end of the junction does not line up with germline, which may come from a read error. The gene calls are TRBV7-7 and TRBJ2-3, with TRBD2 matching 8 bases. This CDR3 comprises 13 residues. CDR1 SSHAT and CDR2 FNYEAQ come from the germline V gene (reference sequence). In DNA, the CDR3 is TGTGCTAGCAGCCTACTAGCGGAAGATACGCAGTATTTT. It encodes CASSLLAEDTQYF.

This clonotype was counted only a few times. The germline gene is not matched at one end of the junction; a read error may be the cause. The chain uses TRBV18 and TRBJ1-4, with a possible D match to TRBD1 (5 bases). Germline loops: CDR1 KGHSH, CDR2 LQKENI. This CDR3 comprises 16 residues. This chain's CDR3 is CASSPPDGGTTEKLFF. The CDR3 DNA follows: TGTGCCAGCTCACCACCGGACGGGGGGACTACTGAAAAACTGTTTTTT.

This clonotype was seen a few times. The chain is built from TRBV24-1 and TRBJ2-2, with D perhaps matching TRBD1 (6 bases). Germline CDR1 reads KGHDR; CDR2 reads SFDVKD. This CDR3 spans 15 amino acids. Trimming took off 4 bases at V and 3 bases at J, with 11 bases between the two ends. The CDR3 nucleotides are TGTGCCACCAGTGAACAGGGCCGGGACACCGGGGAGCTGTTTTTT. It yields the protein CATSEQGRDTGELFF.

This clonotype has a handful of counts. This chain joins TRBV9 and TRBJ2-2; no definite D call. The CDR3 has 15 residues. Germline V lookup: CDR1 SGDLS, CDR2 YYNGEE. The V end lost 4 bases, the J end lost 5 bases, and 15 bases lay between the germline ends. CDR3 DNA: TGTGCCAGCAGCCCCGAGGTAGGGAAAACCGGGGAGCTGTTTTTT. Translated, it gives CASSPEVGKTGELFF.

This clonotype was detected only a few times. The rearrangement links TRBV9 to TRBJ2-7; 9 bases line up with TRBD2. J was trimmed by 2 bases and V by 2 bases; bases with no gene match: 2. Germline V CDR1 and CDR2: SGDLS, YYNGEE. The CDR3 loop spans 14 amino acids. The CDR3 region has the DNA TGTGCCAGCAGCGTGACTAGCGGACCCTACGAGCAGTACTTC. It codes for CASSVTSGPYEQYF.

CDR3 bases: TGTGCCAGCAGCTTAGCGATAGACGGAAAAGAGACCCAGTACTTC. The encoded protein is CASSLAIDGKETQYF. The genes are TRBV7-9 and TRBJ2-5; D is undetermined. Germline CDR1 is SEHNR and CDR2 is FQNEAQ (reference sequence). V lost 0 bases and J 3 bases, leaving 11 bases between the germline ends. CDR3 length: 15 amino acids.

This clonotype was counted between two and nine times. The chain links TRBV12-3 or TRBV12-4 to TRBJ2-3, with 7 nucleotides matching TRBD2. The CDR3 is 15 amino acids. V gave up 5 bases and J gave up 4 bases; unmatched junction bases: 9. As DNA, the CDR3 is TGTGCCAGCAGTACTAGCGATTCCCCCGCAGATACGCAGTATTTT. It translates to CASSTSDSPADTQYF.